The text below deals with one TCR beta chain. The CDR3 runs 13 residues. Germline loops: CDR1 SQVTM, CDR2 ANQGSEA. Trimming took 7 bases from V and 0 from J, leaving 11 bases between them. This sample was taken from a study of CD8+ T cells in alopecia areata. Extracted RNA was reverse transcribed into cDNA, the sequencing template. The table came from immunoSEQ multiplex PCR; TCRdb's copy has only in-frame clones and leaves some out. The table records roughly 98,000 clones, under 70% of them present only once. The treatment is: oral pan-JAK inhibitor, 5-10 mg twice daily. Material: CD8+ T cells sorted from blood, obtained at week 4, from a patient treated with tofacitinib. This receptor was taken from a human donor with alopecia areata. The rearrangement joins TRBV29-1 to TRBJ2-3; unclear D gene. The CDR3: CSATPVSTDTQYF. Here the CDR3 DNA reads TGCAGCGCGACGCCTGTGAGCACAGATACGCAGTATTTT.